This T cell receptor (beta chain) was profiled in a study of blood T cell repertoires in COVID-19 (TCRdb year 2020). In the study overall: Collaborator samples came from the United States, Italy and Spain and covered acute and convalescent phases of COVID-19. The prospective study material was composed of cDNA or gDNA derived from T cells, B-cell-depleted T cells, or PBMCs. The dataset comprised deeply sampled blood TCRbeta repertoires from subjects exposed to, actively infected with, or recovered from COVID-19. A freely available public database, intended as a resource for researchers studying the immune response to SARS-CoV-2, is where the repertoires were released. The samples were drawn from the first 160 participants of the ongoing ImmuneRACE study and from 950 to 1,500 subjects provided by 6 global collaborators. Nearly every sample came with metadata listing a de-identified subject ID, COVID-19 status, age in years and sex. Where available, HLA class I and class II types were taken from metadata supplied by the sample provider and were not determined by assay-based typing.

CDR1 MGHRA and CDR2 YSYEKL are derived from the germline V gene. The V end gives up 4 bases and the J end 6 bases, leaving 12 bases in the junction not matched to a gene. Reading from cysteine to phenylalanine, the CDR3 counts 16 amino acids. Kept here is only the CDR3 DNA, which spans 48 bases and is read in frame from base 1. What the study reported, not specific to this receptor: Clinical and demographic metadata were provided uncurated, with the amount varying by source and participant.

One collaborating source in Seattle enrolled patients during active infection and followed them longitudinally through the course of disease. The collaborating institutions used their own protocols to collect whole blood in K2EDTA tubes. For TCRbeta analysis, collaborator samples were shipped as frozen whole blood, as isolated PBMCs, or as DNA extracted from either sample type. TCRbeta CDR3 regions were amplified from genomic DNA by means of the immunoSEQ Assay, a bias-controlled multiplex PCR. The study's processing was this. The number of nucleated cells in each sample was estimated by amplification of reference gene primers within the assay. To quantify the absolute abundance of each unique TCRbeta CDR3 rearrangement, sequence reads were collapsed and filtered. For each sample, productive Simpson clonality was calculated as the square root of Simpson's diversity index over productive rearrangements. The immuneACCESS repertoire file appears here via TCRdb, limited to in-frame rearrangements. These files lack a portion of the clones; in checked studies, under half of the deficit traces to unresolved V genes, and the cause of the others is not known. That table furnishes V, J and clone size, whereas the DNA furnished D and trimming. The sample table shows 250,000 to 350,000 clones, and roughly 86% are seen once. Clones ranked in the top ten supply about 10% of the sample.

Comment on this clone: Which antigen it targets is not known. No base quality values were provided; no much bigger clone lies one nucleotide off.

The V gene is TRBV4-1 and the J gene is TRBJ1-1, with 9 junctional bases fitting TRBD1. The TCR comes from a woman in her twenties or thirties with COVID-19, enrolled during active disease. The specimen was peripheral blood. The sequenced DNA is TGCGCCAGCAGCCTGGTCCGGGACAGGGTGGCGGCTGAAGCTTTCTTT. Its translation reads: CASSLVRDRVAAEAFF.